This record concerns one TCR beta chain sequence. CDR3 length: 17 residues. Germline CDR1 is LNHDA and CDR2 is SQIVND (reference sequence). V gave up 3 bases and J gave up 0 bases; unmatched junction bases: 8. This entry belongs to a study of cytomegalovirus exposure and HLA in healthy donors. Whole-study context: A prior study identified 110 million or so unique TCR beta sequences from some 180 million T cells.

The PCR ran on 60 Vbeta and 13 Jbeta primers. The assay was immunoSEQ multiplex PCR, and TCRdb's table has in-frame clones only and misses some. The sample includes about 130,000 clones, around 84% of them seen just once. This chain joins TRBV19 and TRBJ1-1; 9 bases are a match to TRBD1. Material: PBMCs. This receptor was identified in a man aged 50 or older in good health and CMV-seronegative. Here the CDR3 reads CASSIALTGGMNTEAFF. In DNA, the CDR3 is TGTGCCAGTAGTATCGCCCTGACAGGGGGGATGAACACTGAAGCTTTCTTT.